Presented here are 18 T cell receptor beta chains from one specimen sequenced in a study of blood T cell repertoires in COVID-19. The method was immunoSEQ multiplex PCR; TCRdb's version includes in-frame clones alone and lacks a portion of them. The sample includes around 25,000 clones, approximately 90% of them seen just once. Input material: peripheral blood. The receptors originated from a human donor in a cohort sampled during active COVID-19.

The gene calls are TRBV27 and TRBJ2-1; TRBD2 matches at 13 bases. This CDR3 spans 17 amino acids. The trim removed 5 bases at V and 3 bases at J, leaving 7 bases unmatched. Germline values: CDR1 MNHEY, CDR2 SMNVEV (reference sequence). Here the CDR3 DNA reads TGTGCCAGCAGTACCTGGACTAGCGGGAGCATCTACAATGAGCAGTTCTTC. Protein sequence: CASSTWTSGSIYNEQFF.

J is TRBJ2-3 and V is TRBV5-1, with 14 bases matching TRBD2. Trimming cost V 4 bases and J 5 bases; bases outside gene matches: 3. CDR1 SGHRS and CDR2 YFSETQ come from the germline V gene. This CDR3 region has 15 residues. CDR3 DNA sequence: TGCGCCAGCAGCGACGGGACTAGCGGGGGAGATACGCAGTATTTT. Its translation: CASSDGTSGGDTQYF.

The chain combines TRBV19 with TRBJ1-2; 9 bases are a match to TRBD1. This CDR3 contains 15 residues. Germline CDR1 reads LNHDA; CDR2 reads SQIVND (reference sequence). V was pared by 4 bases and J by 7 bases, with 10 bases of the junction left unmatched. The CDR3 is CASSSLKTGGFGYTF. The CDR3 DNA is TGTGCCAGTAGTAGTTTGAAGACAGGGGGATTTGGCTACACCTTC. Supplemented by reference TRBV19 and TRBJ1-2, the full variable domain reads DGGITQSPKYLFRKEGQNVTLSCEQNLNHDAMYWYRQDPGQGLRLIYYSQIVNDFQKGDIAEGYSVSREKKESFPLTVTSAQKNPTAFYLCASSSLKTGGFGYTFGSGTRLTVV.

This clone came up once. The genes are TRBV5-1 and TRBJ1-1; TRBD1 agrees at 7 bases. The CDR3 extends over 14 amino acids. Germline V lookup: CDR1 SGHRS, CDR2 YFSETQ. After removal of 4 bases from V and 3 bases from J, the junction contained 6 bases not matched to a gene. The CDR3, as DNA: TGCGCCAGCAGCACAGACAGGGACGACACTGAAGCTTTCTTT. Translation gives CASSTDRDDTEAFF.

The J gene is TRBJ1-2, the V gene TRBV2; D gene unclear. The V gene's germline CDR1 is SNHLY and CDR2 FYNNEI. With 7 bases removed from V and 7 bases from J, the gap between germline ends came to 4 bases. There are 9 residues in the CDR3. The CDR3, as DNA: TGTGCCAGCATTAGTGGCTACACCTTC. This translates into CASISGYTF.

The chain links TRBV6-4 to TRBJ1-2; D ambiguous. CDR3 length: 14 amino acids. The germline CDR1 and CDR2 sequences are MRHNA and SNTAGT. The V end lost 0 bases, the J end lost 5 bases, and 10 bases lay between the germline ends. CDR3 residues: CASSDSAAGYGYTF. CDR3 coding DNA: TGTGCCAGCAGTGACTCGGCTGCGGGGTATGGCTACACCTTC.

This chain connects TRBV11-3 to TRBJ2-7; the match to TRBD1 covers 8 bases. V was pared by 4 bases and J by 5 bases, with 4 bases of the junction left unmatched. The CDR3 has 13 residues. The germline gives CDR1 SGHNT, CDR2 YENEEA. CDR3 sequence reads: CASSSDRENEQYF. CDR3 nucleotide sequence: TGTGCCAGCAGCTCGGACAGGGAAAACGAGCAGTACTTC.

The V call is TRBV18, the J call TRBJ1-2; D not resolved. CDR3 size: 13 residues. The V and J ends lost 1 base and 4 bases respectively, with 7 bases between them. Germline-derived CDR1 and CDR2 are KGHSH and LQKENI. The CDR3 loop reads CASSPLSTYGYTF. CDR3 nucleotides: TGTGCCAGCTCACCACTGAGCACCTATGGCTACACCTTC.

The chain combines TRBV2 with TRBJ1-4; TRBD1 might be the D (6 bases). V was clipped by 0 bases and J by 8 bases, with 16 bases between them. CDR1 and CDR2 (germline): SNHLY, FYNNEI. The CDR3 loop spans 16 amino acids. The CDR3 protein is CASSEARGGLGEKLFF. The CDR3 DNA reads TGTGCCAGCAGTGAAGCGCGGGGGGGCTTAGGAGAAAAACTGTTTTTT.

J is TRBJ2-1 and V is TRBV6-6; 11 nucleotides match TRBD2. This CDR3 spans 16 amino acids. Looked up from germline, CDR1 is MNHNY and CDR2 is SVGAGI (reference sequence). After removal of 4 bases from V and 6 bases from J, the junction contained 8 bases not matched to a gene. Here the CDR3 reads CASSLAGGPGPNEQFF. CDR3 in DNA: TGTGCCAGCAGTTTAGCGGGAGGGCCCGGACCCAATGAGCAGTTCTTC.

This clone appeared a single time. The gene calls are TRBV19 and TRBJ1-6, with 7 bases lining up with TRBD1. CDR1 LNHDA and CDR2 SQIVND come from the germline V gene (reference sequence). Trimming at V came to 10 bases and at J to 5 bases, leaving 11 bases not matched to a gene. The CDR3 covers 15 residues. CDR3 nucleotide sequence: TGTGCCAAAAGGCAGGGGGGTCTCGATAATTCACCCCTCCACTTT. The encoded protein is CAKRQGGLDNSPLHF.

This chain connects TRBV2 to TRBJ1-2; 7 bases line up with TRBD1. Germline V CDR1 and CDR2: SNHLY, FYNNEI. Trimming removed 8 bases from V and 4 bases from J; junction bases left unmatched: 7. This CDR3 is built from 13 residues. The CDR3 is CASHWDSRYGYTF. The CDR3 coding sequence is TGTGCCAGCCATTGGGACAGCCGCTATGGCTACACCTTC.

J is TRBJ2-7 and V is TRBV5-1; 10 nucleotides align to TRBD1. After removal of 7 bases from V and 3 bases from J, the junction contained 10 bases not matched to a gene. The CDR3 loop spans 15 amino acids. Germline assignment: CDR1 SGHRS and CDR2 YFSETQ. CDR3 amino acids: CASGDRGSLVYEQYF. CDR3 nucleotide sequence: TGCGCCAGCGGGGACAGGGGTTCATTGGTCTACGAGCAGTACTTC.

The V gene is TRBV18, the J gene TRBJ1-1; D gene uncertain. Trimming shortened V by 1 base and J by 1 base, and 10 bases separated the two germline ends. Germline V lookup: CDR1 KGHSH, CDR2 LQKENI. The CDR3 has 15 residues. The CDR3 protein is CASSPQFVQNTEAFF. CDR3 sequence (DNA): TGTGCCAGCTCACCACAATTCGTACAGAACACTGAAGCTTTCTTT.

This rearrangement joins TRBV2 to TRBJ2-1, with TRBD2 identical over 8 bases. Germline V lookup: CDR1 SNHLY, CDR2 FYNNEI. The CDR3 sequence is 14 residues long. Losses at the gene ends were 4 bases for V and 7 bases for J; bases not matched to a gene: 6. The DNA of the CDR3 is TGTGCCAGCAGTGGCTTGCGGGAGGAGAATGAGCAGTTCTTC. Translated, it gives CASSGLREENEQFF.

The rearrangement uses TRBV5-1 and TRBJ2-3; 7 nucleotides agree with TRBD2. Per germline, CDR1 SGHRS and CDR2 YFSETQ. The J segment lost 6 bases and the V segment lost 1 base, leaving 11 bases of the junction unmatched. The CDR3 is 16 residues long. The DNA of the CDR3 is TGCGCCAGCAGCTTGTACGGGAGGCTCCGGGTTGATACGCAGTATTTT. It specifies CASSLYGRLRVDTQYF. Together with reference TRBV5-1 and TRBJ2-3, the CDR3 gives the full variable domain: KAGVTQTPRYLIKTRGQQVTLSCSPISGHRSVSWYQQTPGQGLQFLFEYFSETQRNKGNFPGRFSGRQFSNSRSEMNVSTLELGDSALYLCASSLYGRLRVDTQYFGPGTRLTVL.

This clone was seen a handful of times. The genes are TRBV6-5 and TRBJ1-4, with 7 positions matching TRBD1. The CDR3 sequence is 14 residues long. Per germline, CDR1 MNHEY and CDR2 SVGAGI. The V segment lost 2 bases and the J segment 6 bases; nucleotides outside the gene matches: 3. The CDR3 DNA sequence: TGTGCCAGCAGTTACCTTGGGACAGATGAAAAACTGTTTTTT. Amino acids: CASSYLGTDEKLFF.

The rearrangement uses TRBV6-5 and TRBJ2-7, with 7 bases fitting TRBD1. CDR1 and CDR2 from the germline V gene are MNHEY and SVGAGI. The J segment lost 0 bases and the V segment lost 6 bases, leaving 5 bases of the junction unmatched. The CDR3 sequence is 14 residues long. CDR3 in DNA: TGTGCCAGCAGAACCAGGGGGAGCTCCTACGAGCAGTACTTC. Protein sequence: CASRTRGSSYEQYF.